The clone carrying this TCR beta chain was counted between two and nine times. Its antigen is undetermined. This record belongs to a study of response to subunit inactivated influenza vaccine. Points from the study as a whole: That few new T cells are recruited by each seasonal influenza vaccination was the authors' suggestion.

Via MiXCR, TCRdb re-called the RT-PCR reads, giving one row per CDR3 protein. The sample yields 200,000 to 300,000 distinct CDR3 sequences, approximately 12% seen once. The ends were cut back, 3 bases at V and 2 bases at J, with 16 bases in the middle. Germline V gene lookup returns CDR1 SGHDN and CDR2 FVKESK. The CDR3 is 16 amino acids. The TCR comes from a man aged 45-65 years who received an inactivated influenza vaccine. This chain connects TRBV14 to TRBJ2-5, with D tentatively TRBD1 (5 bases). Sequencing was performed on non-naive T cells sorted from PBMCs, taken around 15 days before vaccination. The CDR3 DNA reads TGTGCCAGCAGCCATTATGGACACGCCCCGCAAGAGACCCAGTACTTC. The encoded protein is CASSHYGHAPQETQYF.